This T cell receptor (beta chain) is drawn from a study of cytomegalovirus exposure and HLA in healthy donors. Study observations and caveats: Usually a TCR sequence was rare, but some public TCRs were found in many donors. Using the classifier, cytomegalovirus status was reportedly diagnosed with high specificity and sensitivity. Relative to equally common others, HLA-associated TCR beta chains showed greater clonal expansion in a later analysis. The study carried out a later analysis of TCR beta sequences. It associated around 17,000 of them with specific HLA alleles at a false discovery rate of 0.05.

60 Vbeta and 13 Jbeta primers were used in PCR. Measured with immunoSEQ multiplex PCR; TCRdb has only the in-frame clones, and not every one. The table lists around 120,000 clones, with about 3.5% in the top ten. About this clone itself: Its antigen is still unknown.

The V gene's germline CDR1 is SNHLY and CDR2 FYNNEI. V gave up 7 bases and J gave up 6 bases; unmatched junction bases: 9. CDR3 length: 15 residues. This receptor was obtained from a man aged 18 to 29 in good health and CMV-seronegative. Sequencing input: PBMCs. The gene calls are TRBV2 and TRBJ2-1, with TRBD2 matching over 10 bases. Here the CDR3 DNA reads TGTGCCAGCAAACATGGGACTAGCGAGATCAATGAGCAGTTCTTC. This codes for CASKHGTSEINEQFF.